One and the same sample provided the 14 T cell receptor beta chains below, sequenced in a study of blood T cell repertoires in COVID-19. Assay: immunoSEQ multiplex PCR; the TCRdb copy retains only in-frame clones and omits some. The sample holds hundreds of thousands of clones; around 89% are singletons and the top ten take approximately 4%. Sequencing was performed on peripheral blood. Every receptor here comes from a woman aged 45-65 years with active or convalescent COVID-19.

The sample holds one count of this clone. V and J are TRBV6-5 and TRBJ1-1, with D tentatively TRBD1 (6 bases). V was cut by 7 bases and J by 0 bases, with 9 bases left in between. The germline V gene has CDR1 MNHEY and CDR2 SVGAGI. The CDR3 totals 13 residues. CDR3 DNA sequence: TGTGCCAGCAAAAGACAGGTGAACACTGAAGCTTTCTTT. It codes for CASKRQVNTEAFF.

Concerning this clone itself: This same CDR3 is encoded by further DNA sequences in the sample. The gene calls are TRBV5-8 and TRBJ2-7, with 8 bases aligning to TRBD1. The J segment lost 2 bases and the V segment lost 2 bases, leaving 3 bases of the junction unmatched. This CDR3 has 14 residues. The germline CDR1 and CDR2 sequences are SGHTS and YDEGEE. In nucleotides, the CDR3 is TGTGCCAGCAGCTTAGGACAGGGCCCCTACGAGCAGTACTTC. Translation gives CASSLGQGPYEQYF.

V gene TRBV14 combines with J gene TRBJ2-7; 8 nucleotides match TRBD2. CDR1 is SGHDN and CDR2 is FVKESK in the germline V gene. The CDR3 contains 16 residues. J gave up 6 bases and V 1 base, and 11 bases lay outside the gene matches. This chain's CDR3 is CASSQVYLAGVSEQYF. Here the CDR3 DNA reads TGTGCCAGCAGCCAAGTCTACCTAGCGGGCGTTTCCGAGCAGTACTTC.

This chain connects TRBV4-3 to TRBJ1-2; 7 nucleotides align to TRBD1. The CDR3 sequence is 16 residues long. Looked up from germline, CDR1 is LGHNA and CDR2 is YSLEER. J was trimmed by 4 bases and V by 2 bases; bases with no gene match: 10. The CDR3 DNA reads as TGCGCCAGCAGCCAACAGGGGGGATGGGCCGCCTATGGCTACACCTTC. Translation gives CASSQQGGWAAYGYTF.

The chain combines TRBV5-4 with TRBJ2-7; 8 nucleotides match TRBD2. Trimming took 0 bases from V and 7 from J; bases not matched to a gene: 9. CDR1 is SGHNT and CDR2 is YYREEE in the germline V gene (reference sequence). The CDR3 totals 15 residues. Written as DNA, the CDR3 is TGTGCCAGCAGCTTGGAGAGCGGGAGTCAAGGAGAGCAGTACTTC. This sequence encodes CASSLESGSQGEQYF.

The rearrangement links TRBV6-5 to TRBJ1-6; perhaps TRBD1 as D (5 bases). The CDR3 has 14 residues. CDR1 is MNHEY and CDR2 is SVGAGI in the germline V gene. V shed 6 bases and J shed 0 bases, with 6 bases lying between them. CDR3: CASSGGSYNSPLHF. CDR3 sequence (DNA): TGTGCCAGCAGCGGGGGCTCCTATAATTCACCCCTCCACTTT.

The chain employs TRBV6-5 and TRBJ1-2, with a possible D match to TRBD1 (6 bases). Trimming left V 6 bases short and J 2 bases short, with 13 bases between. The CDR3 totals 14 residues. Germline V CDR1 and CDR2: MNHEY, SVGAGI. CDR3 DNA sequence: TGTGCCAGCAGCCGCGGACAGCCCAACTATGGCTACACCTTC. Protein product: CASSRGQPNYGYTF.

This chain uses TRBV3-1 (or the pseudogene TRBV3-2) with TRBJ2-7, with unresolved D. Germline assignment: CDR1 LGHDT and CDR2 YNNKEL (reference sequence). The V end was cut by 0 bases, the J end by 6 bases, with 9 bases between. This CDR3 has 13 residues. Written as DNA, the CDR3 is TGTGCCAGCAGCCAAGATAGTCAGCGCGAGCAGTACTTC. Translating it yields CASSQDSQREQYF.

This chain uses TRBV5-1 with TRBJ2-7, with 9 bases matching TRBD1. Germline CDR1 SGHRS, CDR2 YFSETQ. V shed 0 bases and J 4 bases; nucleotides not matched to a gene: 5. The CDR3 is 15 residues long. CDR3 amino acids: CASSLEQGAWYEQYF. In DNA, the CDR3 is TGCGCCAGCAGCTTGGAACAGGGGGCTTGGTACGAGCAGTACTTC. Based on the CDR3 plus reference TRBV5-1 and TRBJ2-7, the full variable domain is KAGVTQTPRYLIKTRGQQVTLSCSPISGHRSVSWYQQTPGQGLQFLFEYFSETQRNKGNFPGRFSGRQFSNSRSEMNVSTLELGDSALYLCASSLEQGAWYEQYFGPGTRLTVT.

V usage is TRBV5-6 and J usage is TRBJ1-5; 12 bases align to TRBD1. Germline lookup yields CDR1 SGHDT and CDR2 YYEEEE. The CDR3 extends over 16 amino acids. V shed 2 bases and J 4 bases; nucleotides not matched to a gene: 4. CDR3 nucleotides: TGTGCCAGCAGCTTCGGGACAGGGGGCAATAATCAGCCCCAGCATTTT. This codes for CASSFGTGGNNQPQHF.

The rearrangement uses TRBV2 and TRBJ1-6; 7 nucleotides align to TRBD1. V gave up 3 bases and J gave up 9 bases; unmatched junction bases: 5. Germline V gene data show CDR1 as SNHLY and CDR2 as FYNNEI. This CDR3 region has 14 residues. The CDR3 loop reads CASSETGISSPLHF. In nucleotides, the CDR3 is TGTGCCAGCAGTGAGACAGGGATCTCTTCACCCCTCCACTTT.

The chain couples TRBV6-5 to TRBJ2-5; 9 bases agree with TRBD1. The CDR3 sequence is 16 residues long. The V gene's germline CDR1 is MNHEY and CDR2 SVGAGI. V lost 4 bases and J lost 4; bases outside the gene matches: 10. The CDR3 here is CASSSQHRGRGETQYF. CDR3 nucleotides: TGTGCCAGCAGTTCCCAGCACAGGGGGCGCGGAGAGACCCAGTACTTC.

The chain joins TRBV4-1 to TRBJ2-1; 11 bases are a match to TRBD2. Germline V CDR1 and CDR2: MGHRA, YSYEKL. This CDR3 is 16 amino acids long. Trimming took 4 bases from V and 3 from J; bases not matched to a gene: 5. The CDR3 bases are TGCGCCAGCAGCCCTGGACTAGCGGGTATCTACAATGAGCAGTTCTTC. Its translation: CASSPGLAGIYNEQFF.

The chain employs TRBV27 and TRBJ1-3; D call uncertain. This CDR3 has 13 amino acids. Trimming removed 8 bases at V and 4 bases at J, with 12 bases between. In germline, CDR1 is MNHEY, CDR2 SMNVEV (reference sequence). The CDR3 spells CASGPGRGNTIYF. CDR3 bases: TGTGCCAGCGGCCCCGGGAGAGGAAACACCATATATTTT.